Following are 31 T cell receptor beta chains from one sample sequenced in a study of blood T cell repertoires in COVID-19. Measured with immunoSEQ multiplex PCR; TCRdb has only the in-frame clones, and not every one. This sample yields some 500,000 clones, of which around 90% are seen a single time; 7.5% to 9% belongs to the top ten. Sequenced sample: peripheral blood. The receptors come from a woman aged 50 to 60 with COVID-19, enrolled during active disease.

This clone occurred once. The CDR3 sequence: CASSFTHSDRGNSEAFF. Here the CDR3 DNA reads TGTGCCAGCAGTTTTACGCACTCGGACAGGGGAAACTCTGAAGCTTTCTTT. The gene calls are TRBV28 and TRBJ1-1; 9 bases are a match to TRBD1. J lost 6 bases, V lost 3 bases, and 14 bases had no gene match. The CDR3 extends over 17 amino acids. Germline CDR1 reads MDHEN; CDR2 reads SYDVKM.

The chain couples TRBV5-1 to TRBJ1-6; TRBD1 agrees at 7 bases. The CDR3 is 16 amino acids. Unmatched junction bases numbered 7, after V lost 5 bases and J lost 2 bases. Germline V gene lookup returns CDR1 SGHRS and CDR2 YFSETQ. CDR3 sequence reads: CASRGTVSTYNSPLHF. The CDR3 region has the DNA TGCGCCAGCAGAGGGACAGTCAGCACCTATAATTCACCCCTCCACTTT.

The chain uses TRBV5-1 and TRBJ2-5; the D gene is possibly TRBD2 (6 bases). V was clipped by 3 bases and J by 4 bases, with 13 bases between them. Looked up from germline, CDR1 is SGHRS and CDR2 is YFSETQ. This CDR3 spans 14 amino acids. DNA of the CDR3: TGCGCCAGCAGCTCGTTTGCCGGGGGAGAGACCCAGTACTTC. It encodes CASSSFAGGETQYF.

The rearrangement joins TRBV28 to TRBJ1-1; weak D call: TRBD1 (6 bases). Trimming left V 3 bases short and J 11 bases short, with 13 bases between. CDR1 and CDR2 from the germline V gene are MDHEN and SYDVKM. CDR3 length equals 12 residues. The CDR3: CASSFRGRRAFF. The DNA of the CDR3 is TGTGCCAGCAGTTTCAGGGGTCGGAGGGCTTTCTTT.

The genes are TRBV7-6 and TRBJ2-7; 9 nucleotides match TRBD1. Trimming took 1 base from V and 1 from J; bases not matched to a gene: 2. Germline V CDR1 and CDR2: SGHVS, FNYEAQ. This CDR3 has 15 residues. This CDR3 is CASSLGTGASYEQYF. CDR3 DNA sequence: TGTGCCAGCAGCTTAGGGACAGGGGCTTCCTACGAGCAGTACTTC.

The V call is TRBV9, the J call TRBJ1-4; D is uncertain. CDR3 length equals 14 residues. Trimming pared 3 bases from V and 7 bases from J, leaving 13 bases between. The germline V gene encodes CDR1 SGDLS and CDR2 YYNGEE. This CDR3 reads CASSARGVGEKLFF. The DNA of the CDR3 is TGTGCCAGCAGCGCGCGCGGGGTAGGTGAAAAACTGTTTTTT.

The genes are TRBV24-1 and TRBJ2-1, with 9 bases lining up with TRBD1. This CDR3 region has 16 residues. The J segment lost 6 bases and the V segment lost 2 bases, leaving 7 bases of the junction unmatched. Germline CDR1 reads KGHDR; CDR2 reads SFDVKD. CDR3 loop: CATSDSGTGNGNEQFF. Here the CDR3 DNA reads TGTGCCACCAGTGATTCCGGGACAGGGAATGGCAATGAGCAGTTCTTC.

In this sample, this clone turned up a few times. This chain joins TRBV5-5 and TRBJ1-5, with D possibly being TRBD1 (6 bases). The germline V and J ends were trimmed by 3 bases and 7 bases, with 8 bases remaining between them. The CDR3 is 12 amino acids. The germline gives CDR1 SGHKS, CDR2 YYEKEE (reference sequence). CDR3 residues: CASSSGQQPQHF. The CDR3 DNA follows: TGTGCCAGCAGCTCAGGACAGCAGCCCCAGCATTTT.

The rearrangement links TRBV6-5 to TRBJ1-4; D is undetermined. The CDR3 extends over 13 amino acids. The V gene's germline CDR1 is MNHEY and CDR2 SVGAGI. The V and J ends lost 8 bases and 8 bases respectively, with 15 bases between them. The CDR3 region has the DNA TGTGCCAGCCATCCCGGGTTCGGGGAAAAACTGTTTTTT. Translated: CASHPGFGEKLFF.

CDR3 bases: TGCGCCAGCACCACTAACCCGGCGACAGTGAGCGCTGAAGCTTTCTTT. As protein: CASTTNPATVSAEAFF. V gene TRBV10-2 combines with J gene TRBJ1-1; the D gene is possibly TRBD1 (5 bases). Trimming took off 7 bases at V and 6 bases at J, with 24 bases between the two ends. CDR1 is WSHSY, CDR2 SAAADI, per germline. This CDR3 contains 16 residues.

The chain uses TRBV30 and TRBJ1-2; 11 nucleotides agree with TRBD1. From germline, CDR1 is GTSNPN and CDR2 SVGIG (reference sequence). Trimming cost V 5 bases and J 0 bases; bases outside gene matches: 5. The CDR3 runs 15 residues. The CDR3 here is CAWVGTGGSNYGYTF. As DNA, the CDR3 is TGTGCCTGGGTTGGGACAGGGGGATCTAACTATGGCTACACCTTC.

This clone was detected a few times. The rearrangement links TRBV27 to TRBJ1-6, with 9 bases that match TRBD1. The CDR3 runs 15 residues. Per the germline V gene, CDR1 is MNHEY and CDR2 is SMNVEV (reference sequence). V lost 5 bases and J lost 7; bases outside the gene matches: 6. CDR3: CASSPTGQGNSPLHF. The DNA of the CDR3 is TGTGCCAGCAGTCCAACGGGACAGGGCAATTCACCCCTCCACTTT.

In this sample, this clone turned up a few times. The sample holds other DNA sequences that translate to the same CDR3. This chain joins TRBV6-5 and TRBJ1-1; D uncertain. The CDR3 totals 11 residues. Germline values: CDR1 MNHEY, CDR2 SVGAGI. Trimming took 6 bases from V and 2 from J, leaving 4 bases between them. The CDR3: CASSRNTEAFF. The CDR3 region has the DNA TGTGCCAGCAGCCGTAACACTGAAGCTTTCTTT.

CDR3 bases: TGTGCCTGGAGTGACGGGGGAGGGACAGATACGCAGTATTTT. Its protein product is CAWSDGGGTDTQYF. This chain joins TRBV30 and TRBJ2-3; 7 bases line up with TRBD2. The CDR3 sequence is 14 residues long. V gave up 1 base and J gave up 3 bases; unmatched junction bases: 4. Per germline, CDR1 GTSNPN and CDR2 SVGIG (reference sequence).

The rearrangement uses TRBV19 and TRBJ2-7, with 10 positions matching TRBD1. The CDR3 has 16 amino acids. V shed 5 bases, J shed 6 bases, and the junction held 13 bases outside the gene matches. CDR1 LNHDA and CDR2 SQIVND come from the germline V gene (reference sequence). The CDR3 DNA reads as TGTGCCAGTAGTCCCGGGACAGGGGCCCCCTCCGGCGAGCAGTACTTC. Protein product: CASSPGTGAPSGEQYF.

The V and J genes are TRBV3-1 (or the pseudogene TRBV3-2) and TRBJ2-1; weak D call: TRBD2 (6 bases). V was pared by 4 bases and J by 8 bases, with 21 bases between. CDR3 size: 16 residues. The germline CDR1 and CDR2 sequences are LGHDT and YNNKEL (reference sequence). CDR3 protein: CASSPKVRVGGDEQFF. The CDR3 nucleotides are TGTGCCAGCAGCCCTAAAGTTAGGGTCGGAGGGGATGAGCAGTTCTTC.

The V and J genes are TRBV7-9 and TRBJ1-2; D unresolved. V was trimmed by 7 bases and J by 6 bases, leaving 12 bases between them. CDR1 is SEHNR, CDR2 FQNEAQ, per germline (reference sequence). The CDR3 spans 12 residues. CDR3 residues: CASTPEGDGYTF. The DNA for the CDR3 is TGTGCCAGCACCCCGGAGGGAGATGGCTACACCTTC.

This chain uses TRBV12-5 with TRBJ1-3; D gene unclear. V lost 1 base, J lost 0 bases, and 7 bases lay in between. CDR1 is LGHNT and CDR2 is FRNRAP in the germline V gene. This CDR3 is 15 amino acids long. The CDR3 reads CASGLGANSGNTIYF. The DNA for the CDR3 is TGTGCTAGTGGTTTGGGCGCCAACTCTGGAAACACCATATATTTT. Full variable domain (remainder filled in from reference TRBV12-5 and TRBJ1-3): DARVTQTPRHKVTEMGQEVTMRCQPILGHNTVFWYRQTMMQGLELLAYFRNRAPLDDSGMPKDRFSAEMPDATLATLKIQPSEPRDSAVYFCASGLGANSGNTIYFGEGSWLTVV.

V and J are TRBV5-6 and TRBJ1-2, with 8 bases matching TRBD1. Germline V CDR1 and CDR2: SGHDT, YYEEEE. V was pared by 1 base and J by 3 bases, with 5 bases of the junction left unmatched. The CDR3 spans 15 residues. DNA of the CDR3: TGTGCCAGCAGCTTGATTCGGGACAGGTACTATGGCTACACCTTC. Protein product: CASSLIRDRYYGYTF.

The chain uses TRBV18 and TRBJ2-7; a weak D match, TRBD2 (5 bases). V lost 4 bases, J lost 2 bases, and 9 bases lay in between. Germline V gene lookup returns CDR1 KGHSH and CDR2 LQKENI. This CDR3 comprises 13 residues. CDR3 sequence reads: CASSQGLPYEQYF. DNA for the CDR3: TGTGCCAGCTCACAAGGACTCCCCTACGAGCAGTACTTC.

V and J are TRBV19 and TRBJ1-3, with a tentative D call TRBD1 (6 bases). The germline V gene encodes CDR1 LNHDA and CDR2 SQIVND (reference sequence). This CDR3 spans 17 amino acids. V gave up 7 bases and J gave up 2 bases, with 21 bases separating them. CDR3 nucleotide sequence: TGTGCCAGTATCGAATCCGGCGGGGGCTATACTGGAAACACCATATATTTT. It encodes CASIESGGGYTGNTIYF.

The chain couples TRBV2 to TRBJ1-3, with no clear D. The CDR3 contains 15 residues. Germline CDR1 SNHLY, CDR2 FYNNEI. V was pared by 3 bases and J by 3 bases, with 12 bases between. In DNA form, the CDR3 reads TGTGCCAGCAGTGAGGTGAGAACGCATGGAAACACCATATATTTT. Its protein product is CASSEVRTHGNTIYF.

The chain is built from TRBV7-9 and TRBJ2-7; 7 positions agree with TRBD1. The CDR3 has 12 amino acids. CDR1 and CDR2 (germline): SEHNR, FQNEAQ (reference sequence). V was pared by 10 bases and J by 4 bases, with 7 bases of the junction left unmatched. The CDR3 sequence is CAIDRDGYEQYF. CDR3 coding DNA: TGTGCCATCGACAGGGATGGGTACGAGCAGTACTTC.

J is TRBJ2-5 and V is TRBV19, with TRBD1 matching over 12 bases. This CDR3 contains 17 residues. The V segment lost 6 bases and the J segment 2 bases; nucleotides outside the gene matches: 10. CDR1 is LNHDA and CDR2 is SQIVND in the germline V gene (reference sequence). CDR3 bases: TGTGCCAGTAGCTTGGGCGGGACAGGGGGCGGTCAAGAGACCCAGTACTTC. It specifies CASSLGGTGGGQETQYF.

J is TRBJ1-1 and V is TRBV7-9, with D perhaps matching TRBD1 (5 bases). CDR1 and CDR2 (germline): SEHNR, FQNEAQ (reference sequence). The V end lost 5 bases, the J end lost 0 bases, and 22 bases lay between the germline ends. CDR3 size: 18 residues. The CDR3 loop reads CASSLQETVGQMNTEAFF. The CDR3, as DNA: TGTGCCAGCAGCCTGCAAGAAACTGTGGGGCAAATGAACACTGAAGCTTTCTTT.

The CDR3 bases are TGTGCCAGCAGCAGGGGACACAATCAGCCCCAGCATTTT. The encoded protein is CASSRGHNQPQHF. This chain links TRBV3-1 (or the pseudogene TRBV3-2) with TRBJ1-5, with D perhaps TRBD1 (6 bases). The germline V gene has CDR1 LGHDT and CDR2 YNNKEL (reference sequence). This CDR3 spans 13 amino acids. V was clipped by 5 bases and J by 3 bases, with 8 bases between them.

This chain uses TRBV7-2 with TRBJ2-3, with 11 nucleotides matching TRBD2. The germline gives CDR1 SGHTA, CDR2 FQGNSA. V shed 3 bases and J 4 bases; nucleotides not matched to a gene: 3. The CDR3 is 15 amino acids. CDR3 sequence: CASSFIAGGADTQYF. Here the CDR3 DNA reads TGTGCCAGCAGCTTTATAGCGGGGGGGGCAGATACGCAGTATTTT.

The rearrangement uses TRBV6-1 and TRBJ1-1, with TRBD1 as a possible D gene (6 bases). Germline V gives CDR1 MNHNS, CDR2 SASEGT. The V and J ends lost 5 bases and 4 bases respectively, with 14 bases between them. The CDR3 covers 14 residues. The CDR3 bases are TGTGCCAGCAGTTCATACTCAGGGGTCACTGAAGCTTTCTTT. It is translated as CASSSYSGVTEAFF.

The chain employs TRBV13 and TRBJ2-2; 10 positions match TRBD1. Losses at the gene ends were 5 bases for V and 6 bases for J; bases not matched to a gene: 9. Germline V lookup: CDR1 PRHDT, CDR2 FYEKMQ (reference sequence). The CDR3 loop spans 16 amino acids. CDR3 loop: CASSPDRGRSSGELFF. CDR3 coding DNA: TGTGCCAGCAGCCCAGACAGGGGGCGGTCTTCCGGGGAGCTGTTTTTT.

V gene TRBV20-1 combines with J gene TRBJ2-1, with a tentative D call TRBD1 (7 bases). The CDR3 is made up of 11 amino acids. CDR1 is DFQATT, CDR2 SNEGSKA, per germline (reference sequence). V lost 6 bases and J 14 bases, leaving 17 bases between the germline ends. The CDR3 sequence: CSAVSRGVKFF. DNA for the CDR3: TGCAGTGCAGTAAGCAGGGGGGTGAAGTTCTTC.

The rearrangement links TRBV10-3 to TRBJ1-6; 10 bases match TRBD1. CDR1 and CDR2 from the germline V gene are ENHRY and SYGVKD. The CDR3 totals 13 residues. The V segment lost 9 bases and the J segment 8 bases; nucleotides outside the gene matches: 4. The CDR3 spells CAIRGTGDSPLHF. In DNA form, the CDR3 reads TGTGCCATTAGAGGGACAGGGGATTCACCCCTCCACTTT.